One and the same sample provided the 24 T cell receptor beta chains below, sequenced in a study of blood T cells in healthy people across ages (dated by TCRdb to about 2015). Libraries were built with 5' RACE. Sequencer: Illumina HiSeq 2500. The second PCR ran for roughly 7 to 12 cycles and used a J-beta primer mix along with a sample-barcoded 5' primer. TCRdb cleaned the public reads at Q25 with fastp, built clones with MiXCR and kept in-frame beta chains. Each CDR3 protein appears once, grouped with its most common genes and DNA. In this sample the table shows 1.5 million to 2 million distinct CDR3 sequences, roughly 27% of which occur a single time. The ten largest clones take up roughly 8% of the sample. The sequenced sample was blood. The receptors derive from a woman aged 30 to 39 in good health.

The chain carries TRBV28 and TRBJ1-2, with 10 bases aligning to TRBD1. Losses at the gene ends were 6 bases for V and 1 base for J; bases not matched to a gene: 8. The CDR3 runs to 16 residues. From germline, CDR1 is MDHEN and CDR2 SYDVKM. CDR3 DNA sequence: TGTGCCAGCAGCCGGGACAGGGGCATACTTAACTATGGCTACACCTTC. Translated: CASSRDRGILNYGYTF.

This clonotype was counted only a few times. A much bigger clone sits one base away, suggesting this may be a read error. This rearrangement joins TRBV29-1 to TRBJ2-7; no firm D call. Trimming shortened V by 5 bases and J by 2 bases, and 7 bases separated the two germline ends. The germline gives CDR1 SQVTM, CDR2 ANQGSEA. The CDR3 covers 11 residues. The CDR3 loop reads CSVSEAYEQYF. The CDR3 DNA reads TGCAGCGTTAGTGAGGCCTACGAGCAGTACTTC.

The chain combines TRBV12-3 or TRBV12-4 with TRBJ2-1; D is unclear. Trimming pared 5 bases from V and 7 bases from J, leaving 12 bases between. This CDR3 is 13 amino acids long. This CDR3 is CASSDEMWNEQFF. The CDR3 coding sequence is TGTGCCAGCAGTGACGAAATGTGGAATGAGCAGTTCTTC.

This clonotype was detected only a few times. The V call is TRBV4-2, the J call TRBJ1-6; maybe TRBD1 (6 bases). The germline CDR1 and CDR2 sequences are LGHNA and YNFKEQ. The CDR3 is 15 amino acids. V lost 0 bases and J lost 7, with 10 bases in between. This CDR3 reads CASSQDPQGNSPLHF. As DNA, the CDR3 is TGTGCCAGCAGCCAAGATCCCCAGGGGAATTCACCCCTCCACTTT.

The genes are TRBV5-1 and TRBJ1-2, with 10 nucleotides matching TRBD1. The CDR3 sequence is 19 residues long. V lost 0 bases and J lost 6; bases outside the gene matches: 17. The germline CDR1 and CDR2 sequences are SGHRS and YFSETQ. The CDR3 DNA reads TGCGCCAGCAGCTTGGATGGGTCGGGACAGGGGAAGACTACCGATGGCTACACCTTC. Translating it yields CASSLDGSGQGKTTDGYTF.

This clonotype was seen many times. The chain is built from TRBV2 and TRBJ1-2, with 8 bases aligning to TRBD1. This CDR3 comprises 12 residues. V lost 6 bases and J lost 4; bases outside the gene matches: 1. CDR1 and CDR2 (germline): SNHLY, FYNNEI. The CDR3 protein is CASRDRGYGYTF. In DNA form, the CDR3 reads TGTGCCAGCAGAGACAGGGGCTATGGCTACACCTTC.

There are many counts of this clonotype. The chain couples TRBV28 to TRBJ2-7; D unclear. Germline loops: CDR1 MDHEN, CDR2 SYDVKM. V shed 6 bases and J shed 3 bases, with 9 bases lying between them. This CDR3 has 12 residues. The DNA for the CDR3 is TGTGCCAGCAGATCGACACGCTACGAGCAGTACTTC. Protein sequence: CASRSTRYEQYF.

Here the CDR3 reads CASSHPYPGRNEQYF. As DNA, the CDR3 is TGTGCCAGCAGTCACCCATACCCAGGACGCAATGAGCAGTACTTC. The chain couples TRBV6-5 to TRBJ2-4, with no clear D. The V end was cut by 5 bases, the J end by 13 bases, with 24 bases between. This CDR3 is built from 15 residues. Looked up from germline, CDR1 is MNHEY and CDR2 is SVGAGI.

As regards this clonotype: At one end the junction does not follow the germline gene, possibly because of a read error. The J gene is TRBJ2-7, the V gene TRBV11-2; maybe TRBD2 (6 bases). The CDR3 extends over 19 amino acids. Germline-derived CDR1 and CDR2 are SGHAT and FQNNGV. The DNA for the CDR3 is TGTGCCAGCAGCCATGTATTGGGAGGAGTATTGGGCTTTGGGTACGGGCAGTACTTC. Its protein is CASSHVLGGVLGFGYGQYF.

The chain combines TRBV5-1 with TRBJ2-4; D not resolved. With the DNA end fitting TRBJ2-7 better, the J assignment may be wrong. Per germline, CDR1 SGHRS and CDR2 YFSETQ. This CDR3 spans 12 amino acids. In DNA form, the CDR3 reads TGCGCCAGCAGCTTGAACAGTCGCGAGCAGTACTTC. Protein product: CASSLNSREQYF.

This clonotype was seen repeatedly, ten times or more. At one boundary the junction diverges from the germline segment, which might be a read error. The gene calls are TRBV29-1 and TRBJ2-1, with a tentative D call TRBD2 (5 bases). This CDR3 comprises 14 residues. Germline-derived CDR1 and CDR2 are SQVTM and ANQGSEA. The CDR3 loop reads CSFEGGRSYNEQFF. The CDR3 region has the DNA TGCAGCTTTGAGGGCGGCCGCTCCTACAATGAGCAGTTCTTC.

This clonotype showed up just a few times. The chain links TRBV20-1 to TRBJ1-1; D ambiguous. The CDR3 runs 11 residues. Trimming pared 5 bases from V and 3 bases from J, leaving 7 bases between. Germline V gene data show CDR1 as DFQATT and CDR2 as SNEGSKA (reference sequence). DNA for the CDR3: TGCAGTGCTTATGACGACACTGAAGCTTTCTTT. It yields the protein CSAYDDTEAFF.

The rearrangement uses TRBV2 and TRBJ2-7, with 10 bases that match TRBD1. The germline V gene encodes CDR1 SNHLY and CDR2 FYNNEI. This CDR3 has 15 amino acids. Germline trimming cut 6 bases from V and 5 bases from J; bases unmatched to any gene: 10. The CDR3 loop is CASSLRRDRGHEQYF. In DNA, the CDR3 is TGTGCCAGCAGCCTGCGCCGGGACAGGGGCCACGAGCAGTACTTC.

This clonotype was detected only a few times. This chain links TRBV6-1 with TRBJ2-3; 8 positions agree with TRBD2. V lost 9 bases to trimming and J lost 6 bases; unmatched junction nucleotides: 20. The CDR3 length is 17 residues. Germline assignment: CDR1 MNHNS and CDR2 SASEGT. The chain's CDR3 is CASAAGGGVDLSDTQYF. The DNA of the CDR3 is TGTGCCAGTGCTGCGGGGGGAGGGGTTGATTTATCCGATACGCAGTATTTT.

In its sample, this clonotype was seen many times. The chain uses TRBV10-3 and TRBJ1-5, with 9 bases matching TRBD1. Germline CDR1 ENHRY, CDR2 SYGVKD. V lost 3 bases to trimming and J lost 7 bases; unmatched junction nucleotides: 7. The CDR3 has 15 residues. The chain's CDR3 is CAISERTGVGQPQHF. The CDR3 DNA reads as TGTGCCATCAGTGAAAGGACAGGGGTAGGGCAGCCCCAGCATTTT.

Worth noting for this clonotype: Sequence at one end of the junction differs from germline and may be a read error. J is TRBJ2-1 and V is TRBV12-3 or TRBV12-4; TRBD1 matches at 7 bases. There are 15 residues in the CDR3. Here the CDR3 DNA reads TGTGCCAGCAGTGACAGACAGGGCATTTGGAATGGGCAGTTCTTC. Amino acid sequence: CASSDRQGIWNGQFF.

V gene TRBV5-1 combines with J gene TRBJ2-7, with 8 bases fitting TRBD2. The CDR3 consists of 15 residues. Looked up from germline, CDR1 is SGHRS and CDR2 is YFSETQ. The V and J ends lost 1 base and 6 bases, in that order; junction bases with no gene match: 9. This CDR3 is CASSLTSGGLSEQYF. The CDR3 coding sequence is TGCGCCAGCAGCTTGACTAGCGGAGGGCTAAGCGAGCAGTACTTC.

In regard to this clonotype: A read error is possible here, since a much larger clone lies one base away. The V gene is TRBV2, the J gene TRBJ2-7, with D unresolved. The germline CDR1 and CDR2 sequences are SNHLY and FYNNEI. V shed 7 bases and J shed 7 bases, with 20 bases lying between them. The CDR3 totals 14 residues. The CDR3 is CASKVDFFNNEQYF. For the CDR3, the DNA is TGTGCCAGCAAGGTGGATTTCTTCAACAATGAGCAGTACTTC.

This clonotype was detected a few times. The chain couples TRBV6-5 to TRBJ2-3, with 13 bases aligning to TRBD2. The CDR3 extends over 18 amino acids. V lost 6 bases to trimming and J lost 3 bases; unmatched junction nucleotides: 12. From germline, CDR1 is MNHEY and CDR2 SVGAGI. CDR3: CASRYGTSGKITTDTQYF. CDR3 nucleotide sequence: TGTGCCAGCAGGTACGGGACTAGCGGGAAGATCACAACAGATACGCAGTATTTT.

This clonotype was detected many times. CDR3 DNA: TGCAGTGTTGCCACAGCGGGAGTGGGCTACGAGCAGTACTTC. It encodes CSVATAGVGYEQYF. The rearrangement joins TRBV20-1 to TRBJ2-7; TRBD2 agrees at 8 bases. V gave up 7 bases and J gave up 3 bases; unmatched junction bases: 11. CDR3 length: 14 amino acids. Germline CDR1 is DFQATT and CDR2 is SNEGSKA (reference sequence).

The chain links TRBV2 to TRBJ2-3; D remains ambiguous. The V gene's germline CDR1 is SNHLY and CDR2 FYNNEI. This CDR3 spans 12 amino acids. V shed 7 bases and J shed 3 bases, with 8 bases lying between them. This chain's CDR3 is CASTAGTDTQYF. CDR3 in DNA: TGTGCCAGCACCGCCGGAACAGATACGCAGTATTTT.

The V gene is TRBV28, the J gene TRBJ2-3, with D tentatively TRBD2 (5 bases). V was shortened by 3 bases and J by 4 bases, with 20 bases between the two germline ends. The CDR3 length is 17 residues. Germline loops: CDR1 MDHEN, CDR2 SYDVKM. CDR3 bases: TGTGCCAGCAGTTTTGCCTCCGGCACCGGGGTAGCAGATACGCAGTATTTT. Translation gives CASSFASGTGVADTQYF. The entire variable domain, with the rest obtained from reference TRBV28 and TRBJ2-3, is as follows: DVKVTQSSRYLVKRTGEKVFLECVQDMDHENMFWYRQDPGLGLRLIYFSYDVKMKEKGDIPEGYSVSREKKERFSLILESASTNQTSMYLCASSFASGTGVADTQYFGPGTRLTVL.

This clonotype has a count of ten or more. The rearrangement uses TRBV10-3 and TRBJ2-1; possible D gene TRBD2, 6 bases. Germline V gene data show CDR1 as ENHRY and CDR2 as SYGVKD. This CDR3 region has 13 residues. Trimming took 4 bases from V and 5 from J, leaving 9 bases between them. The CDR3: CAISGKRDNEQFF. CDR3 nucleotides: TGTGCCATCAGTGGGAAGCGGGACAATGAGCAGTTCTTC.

The DNA for the CDR3 is TGTGCCAGCAGCTTAGAACCCTGGCGGGGGGACAACAATGAGCAGTTCTTC. It is translated as CASSLEPWRGDNNEQFF. The chain uses TRBV7-2 and TRBJ2-1, with 8 bases aligning to TRBD2. The CDR3 is made up of 17 amino acids. CDR1 is SGHTA and CDR2 is FQGNSA in the germline V gene. The V gene end was trimmed by 1 base and the J gene end by 5 bases; junction bases not matched to a gene: 10.